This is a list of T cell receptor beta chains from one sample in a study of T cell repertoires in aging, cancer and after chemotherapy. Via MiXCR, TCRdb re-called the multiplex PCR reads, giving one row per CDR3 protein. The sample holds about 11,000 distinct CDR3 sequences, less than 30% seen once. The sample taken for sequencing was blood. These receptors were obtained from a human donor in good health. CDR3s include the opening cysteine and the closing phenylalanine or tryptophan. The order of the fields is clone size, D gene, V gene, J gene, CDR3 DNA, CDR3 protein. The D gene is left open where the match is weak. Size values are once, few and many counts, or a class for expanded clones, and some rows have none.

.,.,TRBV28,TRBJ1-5,TGTGCCAGCAGCCTCGGTGGGCGAGCGGGGGAGCCCCAGCATTTT,CASSLGGRAGEPQHF
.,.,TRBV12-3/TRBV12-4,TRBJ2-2,TGTGCCATCATGGACAGCTCGCCCCTTTTCGTGTACACCGGGGAGCTGTTTTTT,CAIMDSSPLFVYTGELFF
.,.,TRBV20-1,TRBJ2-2,TGCAGTGCGACCGCTTACACCGGGGAGCTGTTTTTT,CSATAYTGELFF
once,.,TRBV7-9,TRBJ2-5,TGTGCCAGCAGCTTGGGCAGAACCCAAGAGACCCAGTACTTC,CASSLGRTQETQYF
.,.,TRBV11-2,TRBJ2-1,TGTGCCAGCAGCTTGCTCGGGCGGCCTTACAATGAGCAGTTCTTC,CASSLLGRPYNEQFF
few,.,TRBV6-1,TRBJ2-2,TGTGCCAGCAGTGAAGGGGACACCGGGGAGCTGTTTTTT,CASSEGDTGELFF
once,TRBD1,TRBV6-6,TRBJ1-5,TGTGCCAGCAGTCCAAGGGACAGGGGCAATCAGCCCCAGCATTTT,CASSPRDRGNQPQHF
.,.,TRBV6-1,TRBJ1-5,TGTGCCAGCACCCCACAGGGTATGGGGGTGGTGGGTCAGCCCCAGCATTTT,CASTPQGMGVVGQPQHF
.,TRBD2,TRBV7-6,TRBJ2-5,TGTGCCAGCAGCTTACTGGGACTAGCGGAACAAGAGACCCAGTACTTC,CASSLLGLAEQETQYF
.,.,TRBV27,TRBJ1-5,TGTGCCAGCAGAAAACTCACGGGACACCAGAATCAGCCCCAGCATTTT,CASRKLTGHQNQPQHF
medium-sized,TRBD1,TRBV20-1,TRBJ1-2,TGCAGTGCTAGTAGGCCAGGGGGCGGCTACACCTTC,CSASRPGGGYTF
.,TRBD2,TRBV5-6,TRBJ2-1,TGTGCCAGCAGCCCCGGGACTAGCGGGGGCCCCTACAATGAGCAGTTCTTC,CASSPGTSGGPYNEQFF
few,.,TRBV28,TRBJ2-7,TGTGCCAGCAGAAGCTCCAGGGTCCCCTACGAGCAGTACTTC,CASRSSRVPYEQYF
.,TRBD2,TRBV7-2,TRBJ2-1,TGTGCCAGCAGCCATCACGGATCCGGGACTAGCCTTCCGAATTTCTACAATGAGCAGTTCTTC,CASSHHGSGTSLPNFYNEQFF
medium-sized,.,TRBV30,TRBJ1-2,TGTGCCTGGAGGGCTGACGGAAACTATGGCTACACCTTC,CAWRADGNYGYTF
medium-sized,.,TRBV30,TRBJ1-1,TGTGCCTGGAGTGTGACCGGGACCCGAGGAACTGAAGCTTTCTTT,CAWSVTGTRGTEAFF
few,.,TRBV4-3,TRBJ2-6,TGCGCCAGCAGCCAAGAGACGGGTGGGGCCAACGTCCTGACTTTC,CASSQETGGANVLTF
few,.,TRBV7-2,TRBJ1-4,TGTGCCAGCAGCTTAGTTCAGGGGGAAAAACTGTTTTTT,CASSLVQGEKLFF
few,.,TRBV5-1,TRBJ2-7,TGCGCCAGCAGTTACCGGGACGGGACCTACGAGCAGTACTTC,CASSYRDGTYEQYF
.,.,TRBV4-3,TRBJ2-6,TGCGCCAGCAGCCAAGATCCGGGGGCTGGGGCCAACGTCCTGACTTTC,CASSQDPGAGANVLTF
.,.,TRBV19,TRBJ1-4,TGTGCCAGTAGATCGCACGCTAAGCTCGAAAAACTGTTTTTT,CASRSHAKLEKLFF
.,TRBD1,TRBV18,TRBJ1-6,TGTGCCAGCTCACCAACCGGACAGGACAATAATTCACCCCTCCACTTT,CASSPTGQDNNSPLHF
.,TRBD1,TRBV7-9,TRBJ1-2,TGTGCCAGCAGCCCCAACAAGGGACAGGGAAATGGCTACACCTTC,CASSPNKGQGNGYTF
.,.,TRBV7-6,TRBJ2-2,TGTGCCAGCAGCTCGGTGGGGGCCTCCGGGGAGCTGTTTTTT,CASSSVGASGELFF
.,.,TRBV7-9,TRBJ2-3,TGTGCCAGCAGCTCCACAGATACGCAGTATTTT,CASSSTDTQYF
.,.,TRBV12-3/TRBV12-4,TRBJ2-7,TGTGCCAGCAGTCCGGGTCGCTCAAACAACGAGCAGTACTTC,CASSPGRSNNEQYF
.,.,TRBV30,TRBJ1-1,TGTGCCTGGAGTGTAAAGATGACGGCTGAAGCTTTCTTT,CAWSVKMTAEAFF
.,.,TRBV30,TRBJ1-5,TGTGCCTGGAGTGTTGGACAGAATCAGCCCCAGCATTTT,CAWSVGQNQPQHF
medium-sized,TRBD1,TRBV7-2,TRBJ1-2,TGTGCCAGCAGCGCGAGCTGGACAGGGCATGGCTACACCTTC,CASSASWTGHGYTF
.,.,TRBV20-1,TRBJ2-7,TGCAGTGCTAGAGATATCGGAGGGGCCGACACCGGGCCCTACGAGCAGTACTTC,CSARDIGGADTGPYEQYF
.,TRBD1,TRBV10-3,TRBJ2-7,TGTGCCATCAGTGAAGTGGGGACAGCCAAGCAGTACTTC,CAISEVGTAKQYF
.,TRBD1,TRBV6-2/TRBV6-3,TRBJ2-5,TGTGCCAGCAGTTACCTTGGGACAGGTCCTGGGACCCAGTACTTC,CASSYLGTGPGTQYF
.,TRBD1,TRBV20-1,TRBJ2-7,TGCAGTGCTAGACTCGGGACAGTTTACGAGCAGTACTTC,CSARLGTVYEQYF
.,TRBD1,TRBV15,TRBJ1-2,TGTGCCACCAGCGCCCCGGTTGCGACAGGGGTTACCTATGGCTACACCTTC,CATSAPVATGVTYGYTF
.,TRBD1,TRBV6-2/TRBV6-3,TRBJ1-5,TGTGCCAGCACCGAGGACCTCAGGGGGATGACAAATCAGCCCCAGCATTTT,CASTEDLRGMTNQPQHF
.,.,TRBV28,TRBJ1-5,TGTGCCAGCAGGGTAGGGGGGTTTTGGGGCAATCAGCCCCAGCATTTT,CASRVGGFWGNQPQHF
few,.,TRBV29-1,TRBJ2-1,TGCAGCGTTGACCGCACAACCTACAATGAGCAGTTCTTC,CSVDRTTYNEQFF
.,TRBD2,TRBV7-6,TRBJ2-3,TGTGCCAGCACCGCGGGACTAGCGGGAGGGCCTAGCACAGATACGCAGTATTTT,CASTAGLAGGPSTDTQYF
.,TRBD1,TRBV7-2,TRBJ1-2,TGTGCCAGCAGCTTAGGGACAGGGAGGGACTATGGCTACACCTTC,CASSLGTGRDYGYTF
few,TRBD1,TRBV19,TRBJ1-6,TGTGCCAGCGGTGAGGAGGGGGCAAATCTTAATTCACCCCTCCACTTT,CASGEEGANLNSPLHF
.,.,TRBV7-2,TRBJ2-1,TGTGCCAGCAGCCCAGAGGCTAGCGCTTACAATGAGCAGTTCTTC,CASSPEASAYNEQFF
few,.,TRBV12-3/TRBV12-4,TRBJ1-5,TGTGCCAGCAGTTACGCCGACAGGACTGGCAATCAGCCCCAGCATTTT,CASSYADRTGNQPQHF
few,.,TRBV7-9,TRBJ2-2,TGTGCCAGCAGCTCCGACACCGGGGAGCTGTTTTTT,CASSSDTGELFF
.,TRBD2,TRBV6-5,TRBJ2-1,TGTGCCTGCCTGAATAGCGGGGGCAATGAGCAGTTCTTC,CACLNSGGNEQFF
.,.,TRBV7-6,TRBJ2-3,TGTGCCAGCAGCGAGGGAGCGGTCCGTGGGGATATGCAGTATTTT,CASSEGAVRGDMQYF
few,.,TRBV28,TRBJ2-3,TGTGCCAGCAGCTTTATACATGGTACGCAGTATTTT,CASSFIHGTQYF
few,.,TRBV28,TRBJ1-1,TGTGCCAGCAGTTTATGGGGTGGGCAGGGGACTGAAGCTTTCTTT,CASSLWGGQGTEAFF
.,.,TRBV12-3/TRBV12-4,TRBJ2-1,TGTGCCAGCAGGCAAAGACAGTCTAAGGGTGAGCAGTTCTTC,CASRQRQSKGEQFF